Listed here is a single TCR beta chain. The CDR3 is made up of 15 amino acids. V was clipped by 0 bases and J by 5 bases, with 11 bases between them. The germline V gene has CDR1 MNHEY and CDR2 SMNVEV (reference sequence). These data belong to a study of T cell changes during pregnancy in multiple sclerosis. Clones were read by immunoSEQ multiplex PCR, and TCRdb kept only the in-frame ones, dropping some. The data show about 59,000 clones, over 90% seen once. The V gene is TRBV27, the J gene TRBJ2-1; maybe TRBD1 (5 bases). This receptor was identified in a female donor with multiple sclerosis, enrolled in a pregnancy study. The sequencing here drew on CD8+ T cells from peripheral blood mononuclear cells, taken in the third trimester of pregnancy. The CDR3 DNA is TGTGCCAGCAGTTTATCCTGGCAGGGAAACAATGAGCAGTTCTTC. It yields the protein CASSLSWQGNNEQFF.